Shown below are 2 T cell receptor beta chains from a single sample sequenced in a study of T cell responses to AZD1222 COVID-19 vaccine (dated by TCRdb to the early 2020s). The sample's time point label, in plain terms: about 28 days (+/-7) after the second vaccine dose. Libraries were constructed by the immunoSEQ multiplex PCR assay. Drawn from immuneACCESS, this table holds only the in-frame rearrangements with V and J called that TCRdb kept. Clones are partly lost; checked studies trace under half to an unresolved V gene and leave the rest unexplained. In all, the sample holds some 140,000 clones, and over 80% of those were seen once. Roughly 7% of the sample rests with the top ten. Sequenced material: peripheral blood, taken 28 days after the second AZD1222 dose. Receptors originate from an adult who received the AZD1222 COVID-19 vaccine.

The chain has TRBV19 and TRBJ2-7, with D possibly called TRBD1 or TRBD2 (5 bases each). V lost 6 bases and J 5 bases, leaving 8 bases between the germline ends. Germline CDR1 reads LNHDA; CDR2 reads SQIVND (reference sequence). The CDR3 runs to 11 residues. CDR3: CASSGAHEQYF. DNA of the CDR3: TGTGCCAGTAGCGGGGCGCACGAGCAGTACTTC.

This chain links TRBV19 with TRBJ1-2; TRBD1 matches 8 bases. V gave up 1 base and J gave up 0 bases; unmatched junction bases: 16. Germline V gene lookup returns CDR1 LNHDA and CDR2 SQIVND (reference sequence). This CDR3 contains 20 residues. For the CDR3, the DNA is TGTGCCAGTAGTATAGTGGGGGACAGGAGATCGAAAGATGCTAACTATGGCTACACCTTC. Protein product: CASSIVGDRRSKDANYGYTF. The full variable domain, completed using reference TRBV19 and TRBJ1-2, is DGGITQSPKYLFRKEGQNVTLSCEQNLNHDAMYWYRQDPGQGLRLIYYSQIVNDFQKGDIAEGYSVSREKKESFPLTVTSAQKNPTAFYLCASSIVGDRRSKDANYGYTFGSGTRLTVV.